This T cell receptor (beta chain) was identified during a study of human T cells and chemical hapten exposure. Study background: Minor volume differences among pooled libraries chiefly drove per-sample TCR yield variation.

Time point indicated: healthy volunteer bleed at 2 weeks. The authors' total RNA extraction used unfractionated whole blood. Unique molecular identifiers were attached to individual cDNA molecules during library preparation. Each CDR3 protein gets one entry after TCRdb re-called the RACE reads with MiXCR. Of 80,000 to 100,000 distinct CDR3 sequences in the sample, about 8.7% were seen once. The CDR3 length is 14 residues. CDR1 is MNHEY, CDR2 SVGEGT, per germline. V lost 6 bases and J lost 3, with 11 bases in between. This receptor was obtained from a female donor in good health. Some clones in this sample may be carry-over from other donors' samples. The V call is TRBV6-2 or TRBV6-3, the J call TRBJ2-2, with D perhaps being TRBD1 or TRBD2 (5 bases each). Sequences were obtained from whole blood. The CDR3 DNA sequence: TGTGCCAGCAGCCTCGGGACCCACACCGGGGAGCTGTTTTTT. It translates to CASSLGTHTGELFF.